A single T cell receptor (beta chain) is shown here with its context. The antigen remains undetermined. This specimen comes from a study of T cell responses to AZD1222 COVID-19 vaccine. Whole-study results and caveats: Spike-specific TCR breadth and depth both grew after two AZD1222 doses. A mostly white British donor set with more females was recruited, and clonal diversity was possibly underestimated. Seropositivity was recorded at baseline in only a handful of AZD1222 recipients.

The method was immunoSEQ multiplex PCR; TCRdb's version includes in-frame clones alone and lacks a portion of them. Here the sample spans more than 80,000 clones, roughly 91% being singletons. Deletions cut 3 bases from V and 6 bases from J, with 21 bases between. CDR3 length: 17 amino acids. CDR1 is LGHNA and CDR2 is YNFKEQ in the germline V gene. The study pooled second doses at about 4 or about 12 weeks. The V and J genes are TRBV4-2 and TRBJ1-5; tentative D call: TRBD1 (5 bases). The sample consisted of peripheral blood, taken 28 days after the second AZD1222 dose. This sequence originates from an adult who received the AZD1222 COVID-19 vaccine. The CDR3 region is CASSHPGDRQSLQPQHF. CDR3 nucleotides: TGTGCCAGCAGCCACCCTGGGGACCGACAATCTCTTCAGCCCCAGCATTTT.